In its sample, the clone carrying this TCR beta chain was seen many times. Its antigen is still unknown. This beta chain turned up in a library designed for alpha chains; as an off-target read, its abundance says little. TCRdb fed the 5' RACE reads into MiXCR, producing one record per CDR3 protein. The sample includes about 13,000 distinct CDR3 sequences, 5.1% of them seen just once. This specimen belongs to a study of spatial heterogeneity in lung cancer. Looking at the study overall: Alpha-chain sequences were consistently detected in smaller numbers than beta-chain sequences. Every unique TCR and UMI combination, on average, appeared more than ten times in raw reads. Study observations and caveats: Tumor mutation count correlated with how many alpha and beta TCRs expanded intratumorally.

Germline V gives CDR1 SGHVS, CDR2 FNYEAQ. V lost 4 bases, J lost 2 bases, and 3 bases stayed unmatched. The CDR3 runs to 14 residues. Time point defined: sample taken at primary tumor resection. Samples came from 72 TRACERx patients with untreated early-stage lung cancer. The clonotype originates from a male donor with early-stage non-small cell lung cancer. Here the sequenced sample was lung tumor tissue, taken at surgery. The chain combines TRBV7-6 with TRBJ2-3; 7 bases line up with TRBD2. Here the CDR3 DNA reads TGTGCCAGCAGCTCCGGGGGGACCACAGATACGCAGTATTTT. Its protein product is CASSSGGTTDTQYF.